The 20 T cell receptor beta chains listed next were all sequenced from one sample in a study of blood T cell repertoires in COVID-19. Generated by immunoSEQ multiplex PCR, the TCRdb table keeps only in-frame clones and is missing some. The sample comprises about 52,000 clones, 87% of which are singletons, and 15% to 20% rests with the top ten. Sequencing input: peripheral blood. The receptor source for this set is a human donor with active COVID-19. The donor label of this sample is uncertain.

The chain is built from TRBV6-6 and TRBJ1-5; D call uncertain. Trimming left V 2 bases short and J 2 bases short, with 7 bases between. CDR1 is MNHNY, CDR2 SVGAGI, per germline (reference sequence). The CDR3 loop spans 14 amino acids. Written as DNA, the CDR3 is TGTGCCAGCAGTTACCGGGGTCGCAATCAGCCCCAGCATTTT. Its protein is CASSYRGRNQPQHF.

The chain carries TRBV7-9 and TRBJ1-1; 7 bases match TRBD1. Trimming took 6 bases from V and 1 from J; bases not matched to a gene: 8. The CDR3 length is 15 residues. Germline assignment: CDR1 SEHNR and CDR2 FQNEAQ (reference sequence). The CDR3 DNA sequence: TGTGCCAGCAGTAAGGGGACAGTCGCGAACACTGAAGCTTTCTTT. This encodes CASSKGTVANTEAFF.

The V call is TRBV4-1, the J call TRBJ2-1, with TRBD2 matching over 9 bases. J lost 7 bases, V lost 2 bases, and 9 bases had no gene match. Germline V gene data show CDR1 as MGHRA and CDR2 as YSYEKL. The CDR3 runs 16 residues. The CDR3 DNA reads TGCGCCAGCAGCCAAAGTGGCGGGGGGGCGTTTAATGAGCAGTTCTTC. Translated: CASSQSGGGAFNEQFF.

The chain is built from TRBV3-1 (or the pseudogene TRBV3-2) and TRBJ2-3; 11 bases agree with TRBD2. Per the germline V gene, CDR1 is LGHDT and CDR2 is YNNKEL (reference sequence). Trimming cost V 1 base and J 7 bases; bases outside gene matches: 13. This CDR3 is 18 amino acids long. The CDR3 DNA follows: TGTGCCAGCAGCCAAGGCCGAAAACTAGCGGGGGTTGGGAATACGCAGTATTTT. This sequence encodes CASSQGRKLAGVGNTQYF.

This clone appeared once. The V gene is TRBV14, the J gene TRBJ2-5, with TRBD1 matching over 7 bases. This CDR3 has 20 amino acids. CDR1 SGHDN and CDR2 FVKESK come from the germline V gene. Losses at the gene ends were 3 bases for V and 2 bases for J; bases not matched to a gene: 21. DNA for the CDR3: TGTGCCAGCAGCCATGCACGAAGCCTCAGGGACAGTCCTCTACAAGAGACCCAGTACTTC. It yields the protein CASSHARSLRDSPLQETQYF.

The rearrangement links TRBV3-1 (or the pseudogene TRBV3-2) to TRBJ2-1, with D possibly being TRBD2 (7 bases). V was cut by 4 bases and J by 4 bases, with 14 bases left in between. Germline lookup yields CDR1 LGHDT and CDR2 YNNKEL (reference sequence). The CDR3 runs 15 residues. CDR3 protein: CASSPLGGGYNEQFF. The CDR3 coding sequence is TGTGCCAGCAGCCCTTTAGGGGGGGGATACAATGAGCAGTTCTTC.

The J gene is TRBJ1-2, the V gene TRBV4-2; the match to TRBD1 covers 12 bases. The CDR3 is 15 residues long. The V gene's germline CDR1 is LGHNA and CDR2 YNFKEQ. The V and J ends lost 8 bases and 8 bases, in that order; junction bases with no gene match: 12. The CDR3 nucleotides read TGTGCCAGCGGGACTCCGGGACAGGGGGCGAAGGGCTACACCTTC. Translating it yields CASGTPGQGAKGYTF.

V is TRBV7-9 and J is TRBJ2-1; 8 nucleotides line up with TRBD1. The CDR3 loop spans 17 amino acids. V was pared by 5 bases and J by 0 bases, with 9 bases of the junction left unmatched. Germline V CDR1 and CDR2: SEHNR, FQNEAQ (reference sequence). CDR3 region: CASSLAGGGGSYNEQFF. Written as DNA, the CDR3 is TGTGCCAGCAGCCTCGCAGGGGGCGGTGGCTCCTACAATGAGCAGTTCTTC.

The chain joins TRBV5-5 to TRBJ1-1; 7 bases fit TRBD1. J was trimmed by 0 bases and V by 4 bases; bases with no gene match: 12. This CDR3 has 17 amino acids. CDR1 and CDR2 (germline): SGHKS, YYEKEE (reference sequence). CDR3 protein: CASSPRAPGQLNTEAFF. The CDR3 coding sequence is TGTGCCAGCAGCCCGAGGGCCCCGGGACAGTTGAACACTGAAGCTTTCTTT.

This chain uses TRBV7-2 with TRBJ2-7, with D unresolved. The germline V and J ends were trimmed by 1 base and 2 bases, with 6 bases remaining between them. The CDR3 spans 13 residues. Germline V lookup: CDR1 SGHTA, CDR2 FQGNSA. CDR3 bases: TGTGCCAGCAGCTTAGTTGGAGCCTACGAGCAGTACTTC. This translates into CASSLVGAYEQYF.

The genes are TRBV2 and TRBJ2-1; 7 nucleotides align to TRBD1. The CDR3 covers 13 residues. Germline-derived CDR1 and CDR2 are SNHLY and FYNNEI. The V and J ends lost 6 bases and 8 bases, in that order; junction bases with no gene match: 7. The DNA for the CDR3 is TGTGCCAGCAGACAAACAGGGGTTGATGAGCAGTTCTTC. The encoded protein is CASRQTGVDEQFF. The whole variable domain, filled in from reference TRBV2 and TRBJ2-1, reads EPEVTQTPSHQVTQMGQEVILRCVPISNHLYFYWYRQILGQKVEFLVSFYNNEISEKSEIFDDQFSVERPDGSNFTLKIRSTKLEDSAMYFCASRQTGVDEQFFGPGTRLTVL.

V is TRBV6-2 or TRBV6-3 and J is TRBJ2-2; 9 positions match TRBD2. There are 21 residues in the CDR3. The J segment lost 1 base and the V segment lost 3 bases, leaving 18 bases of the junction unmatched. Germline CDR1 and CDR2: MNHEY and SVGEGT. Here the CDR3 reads CASSYTTPLSGGFMNTGELFF. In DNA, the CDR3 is TGTGCCAGCAGTTATACCACCCCCCTTAGCGGGGGCTTCATGAACACCGGGGAGCTGTTTTTT.

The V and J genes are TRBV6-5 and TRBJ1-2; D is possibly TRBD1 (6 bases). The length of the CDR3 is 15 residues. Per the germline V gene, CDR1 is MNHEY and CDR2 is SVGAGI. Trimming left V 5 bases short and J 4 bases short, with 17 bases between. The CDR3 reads CASSPRGGGSYGYTF. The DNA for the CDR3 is TGTGCCAGCAGTCCCCGAGGGGGGGGCAGCTATGGCTACACCTTC.

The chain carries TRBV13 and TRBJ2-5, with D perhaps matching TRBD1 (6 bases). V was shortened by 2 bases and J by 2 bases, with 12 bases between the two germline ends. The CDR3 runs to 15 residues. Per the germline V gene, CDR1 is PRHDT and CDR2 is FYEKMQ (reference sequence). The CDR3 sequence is CASSLRRQVQETQYF. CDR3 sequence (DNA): TGTGCCAGCAGCTTACGCCGACAGGTTCAAGAGACCCAGTACTTC.

CDR3 nucleotides: TGTGCCAGCATTAGGGTCCGGGGGGCCTACAATGAGCAGTTCTTC. This encodes CASIRVRGAYNEQFF. The chain links TRBV11-2 to TRBJ2-1; 7 nucleotides line up with TRBD2. The trim removed 7 bases at V and 2 bases at J, leaving 8 bases unmatched. Germline V gives CDR1 SGHAT, CDR2 FQNNGV. The length of the CDR3 is 15 residues.

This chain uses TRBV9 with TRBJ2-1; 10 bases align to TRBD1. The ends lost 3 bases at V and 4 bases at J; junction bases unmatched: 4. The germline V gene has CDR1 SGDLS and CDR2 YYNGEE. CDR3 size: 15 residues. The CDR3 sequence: CASSARQGAYNEQFF. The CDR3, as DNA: TGTGCCAGCAGCGCCCGACAGGGGGCGTACAATGAGCAGTTCTTC.

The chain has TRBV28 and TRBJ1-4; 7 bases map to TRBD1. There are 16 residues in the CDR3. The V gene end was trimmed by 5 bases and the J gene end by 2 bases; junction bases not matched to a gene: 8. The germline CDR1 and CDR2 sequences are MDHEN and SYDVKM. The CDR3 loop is CASSPGTGVTNEKLFF. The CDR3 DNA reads TGTGCCAGCAGTCCAGGTACAGGGGTCACTAATGAAAAACTGTTTTTT.

CDR3 region: CASSQDLPRTGWNTGELFF. As DNA, the CDR3 is TGCGCCAGCAGCCAAGATTTGCCCAGGACAGGGTGGAACACCGGGGAGCTGTTTTTT. The genes are TRBV4-3 and TRBJ2-2; TRBD1 matches 8 bases. The CDR3 covers 19 residues. The V gene's germline CDR1 is LGHNA and CDR2 YSLEER. Unmatched junction bases numbered 10, after V lost 0 bases and J lost 1 base.

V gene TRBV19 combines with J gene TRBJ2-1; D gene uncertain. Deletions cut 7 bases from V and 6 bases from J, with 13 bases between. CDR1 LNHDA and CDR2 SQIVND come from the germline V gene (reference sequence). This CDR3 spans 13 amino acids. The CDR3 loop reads CASNQVLGNEQFF. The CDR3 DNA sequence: TGTGCCAGTAATCAGGTTTTGGGCAATGAGCAGTTCTTC. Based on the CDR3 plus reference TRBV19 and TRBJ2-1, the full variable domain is DGGITQSPKYLFRKEGQNVTLSCEQNLNHDAMYWYRQDPGQGLRLIYYSQIVNDFQKGDIAEGYSVSREKKESFPLTVTSAQKNPTAFYLCASNQVLGNEQFFGPGTRLTVL.

The CDR3 loop reads CASSSRDRGLNTEAFF. The CDR3 DNA sequence: TGTGCCAGCAGCTCCCGAGACAGGGGGCTTAACACTGAAGCTTTCTTT. The V call is TRBV5-4, the J call TRBJ1-1, with 10 bases matching TRBD1. Germline V gene lookup returns CDR1 SGHNT and CDR2 YYREEE (reference sequence). The length of the CDR3 is 16 residues. J gave up 2 bases and V 3 bases, and 7 bases lay outside the gene matches.